The 27 T cell receptor beta chains listed next were all sequenced from one sample in a study of shared clonotypes between healthy human individuals. Method: immunoSEQ multiplex PCR; TCRdb's copy keeps in-frame clones and lacks some. In the table there are just over 2,000,000 clones, around 95% of which are singletons. The specimen was naive CD4+ T cells sorted from blood. Subset indicated: CD45RA+ positively selected. The receptors were gathered from a man between 18 and 29 years old in good health.

The gene calls are TRBV2 and TRBJ2-7, with D unclear. Deletions cut 4 bases from V and 6 bases from J, with 7 bases between. CDR3 length: 11 residues. The V gene's germline CDR1 is SNHLY and CDR2 FYNNEI. The CDR3 region has the DNA TGTGCCAGCAGTGCGGTAATCGAGCAGTACTTC. Translating it yields CASSAVIEQYF. The whole variable domain, remainder taken from reference TRBV2 and TRBJ2-7, is EPEVTQTPSHQVTQMGQEVILRCVPISNHLYFYWYRQILGQKVEFLVSFYNNEISEKSEIFDDQFSVERPDGSNFTLKIRSTKLEDSAMYFCASSAVIEQYFGPGTRLTVT.

The CDR3 coding sequence is TGTGCCAGCAGTTTAGTATCCAGAAATGAGCAGTTCTTC. Its translation is CASSLVSRNEQFF. The chain couples TRBV27 to TRBJ2-1; D not certain. V lost 2 bases and J 7 bases, leaving 9 bases between the germline ends. The CDR3 length is 13 residues. In germline, CDR1 is MNHEY, CDR2 SMNVEV (reference sequence).

The chain joins TRBV10-3 to TRBJ2-5; TRBD1 matches at 7 bases. V shed 6 bases, J shed 5 bases, and the junction held 6 bases outside the gene matches. There are 13 residues in the CDR3. Per the germline V gene, CDR1 is ENHRY and CDR2 is SYGVKD. The CDR3 DNA reads TGTGCCATCAGAGACAGGGCCGGGGAGACCCAGTACTTC. This translates into CAIRDRAGETQYF.

The CDR3 DNA reads TGTGCCAGCAGATTGAGCGGACCTCTTCCTTATGGCTACACCTTC. This translates into CASRLSGPLPYGYTF. The chain employs TRBV5-6 and TRBJ1-2; D uncertain. The V end lost 5 bases, the J end lost 5 bases, and 19 bases lay between the germline ends. The V gene's germline CDR1 is SGHDT and CDR2 YYEEEE. The CDR3 runs 15 residues. The full variable domain, rest sourced from reference TRBV5-6 and TRBJ1-2, is DAGVTQSPTHLIKTRGQQVTLRCSPKSGHDTVSWYQQALGQGPQFIFQYYEEEERQRGNFPDRFSGHQFPNYSSELNVNALLLGDSALYLCASRLSGPLPYGYTFGSGTRLTVV.

The chain employs TRBV4-1 and TRBJ2-7; 11 nucleotides agree with TRBD1. V shed 3 bases and J 3 bases; nucleotides not matched to a gene: 7. The CDR3 covers 16 residues. CDR1 is MGHRA and CDR2 is YSYEKL in the germline V gene. The CDR3 region has the DNA TGCGCCAGCAGCCATGACGGGACAGGGGGAGACTACGAGCAGTACTTC. This sequence encodes CASSHDGTGGDYEQYF.

Regarding this clone: The identical CDR3 is also encoded by other nucleotide sequences in the sample. J is TRBJ2-5 and V is TRBV7-3, with TRBD2 matching 12 bases. Trimming took 2 bases from V and 2 from J; bases not matched to a gene: 0. This CDR3 spans 15 amino acids. Per the germline V gene, CDR1 is SGHTA and CDR2 is FQGTGA. In nucleotides, the CDR3 is TGTGCCAGCAGCTTAGGGACTAGCGGGCAAGAGACCCAGTACTTC. This translates into CASSLGTSGQETQYF.

The chain is built from TRBV18 and TRBJ1-2; 8 bases match TRBD1. Trimming took 4 bases from V and 0 from J; bases not matched to a gene: 4. Looked up from germline, CDR1 is KGHSH and CDR2 is LQKENI. The CDR3 covers 15 residues. The CDR3, as DNA: TGTGCCAGCTCACGGAAGACAGGGGCTAACTATGGCTACACCTTC. Encoded protein: CASSRKTGANYGYTF.

This clone was observed at least ten times. The genes are TRBV30 and TRBJ1-1; maybe TRBD1 (5 bases). The V gene lost 2 bases and the J gene lost 9 bases, with 13 bases spanning the gap. The CDR3 runs 12 residues. CDR1 is GTSNPN and CDR2 is SVGIG in the germline V gene (reference sequence). The CDR3 region is CAWSLEMGQAFF. As DNA, the CDR3 is TGTGCCTGGAGTTTGGAGATGGGACAAGCTTTCTTT.

V usage is TRBV6-5 and J usage is TRBJ2-5; 8 bases line up with TRBD1. Germline loops: CDR1 MNHEY, CDR2 SVGAGI. This CDR3 contains 15 residues. Losses at the gene ends were 2 bases for V and 4 bases for J; bases not matched to a gene: 6. Written as DNA, the CDR3 is TGTGCCAGCAGTTACGCCAACAGGGGGAGAGAGACCCAGTACTTC. This sequence encodes CASSYANRGRETQYF.

Note on this clone: Other DNA sequences of this sample code for an identical CDR3. DNA of the CDR3: TGCGCCAGCAGCTTGGTAGCGGGAGCAGATACGCAGTATTTT. As protein: CASSLVAGADTQYF. The chain uses TRBV5-1 and TRBJ2-3; the match to TRBD2 covers 9 bases. Trimming at V came to 0 bases and at J to 4 bases, leaving 0 bases not matched to a gene. This CDR3 is built from 14 residues. Germline-derived CDR1 and CDR2 are SGHRS and YFSETQ.

This clone was observed once. An end of the junction differs from the germline gene, which may be a read error. The chain joins TRBV6-5 to TRBJ2-1; D gene ambiguous. CDR1 is MNHEY and CDR2 is SVGAGI in the germline V gene. This CDR3 contains 13 residues. The CDR3 sequence: CASSPLVDRREVF. The DNA of the CDR3 is TGTGCCAGCAGCCCCCTTGTGGACCGGCGAGAAGTCTTC.

V usage is TRBV5-1 and J usage is TRBJ1-4; D gene unclear. CDR3 length: 15 amino acids. Germline CDR1 SGHRS, CDR2 YFSETQ. The ends were cut back, 4 bases at V and 0 bases at J, with 10 bases in the middle. The CDR3 DNA reads as TGCGCCAGCAGCAGCGACGGTGCAACTAATGAAAAACTGTTTTTT. It codes for CASSSDGATNEKLFF.

The rearrangement uses TRBV12-5 and TRBJ2-5, with a weak D call TRBD1 (5 bases). V was pared by 6 bases and J by 1 base, with 18 bases between. The germline V gene encodes CDR1 LGHNT and CDR2 FRNRAP. The CDR3 sequence is 16 residues long. The CDR3 bases are TGTGCTAGTGGACCTGTATCCAGGGTACGCCAAGAGACCCAGTACTTC. Residues: CASGPVSRVRQETQYF.

This rearrangement joins TRBV18 to TRBJ2-7; 7 bases line up with TRBD1. This CDR3 contains 13 residues. V lost 4 bases to trimming and J lost 7 bases; unmatched junction nucleotides: 7. Germline CDR1 reads KGHSH; CDR2 reads LQKENI. The CDR3 sequence: CASSLDRAGEQYF. The CDR3 DNA is TGTGCCAGCTCACTCGACAGGGCAGGGGAGCAGTACTTC.

The chain links TRBV11-2 to TRBJ1-1; D not certain. V shed 2 bases and J shed 4 bases, with 11 bases lying between them. This CDR3 contains 14 residues. Germline CDR1 and CDR2: SGHAT and FQNNGV. CDR3 sequence: CASSLTELSTEAFF. The CDR3 DNA is TGTGCCAGCAGCTTAACAGAGCTGAGCACTGAAGCTTTCTTT.

This chain joins TRBV10-3 and TRBJ2-5; 8 nucleotides agree with TRBD2. There are 13 residues in the CDR3. Trimming removed 6 bases from V and 3 bases from J; junction bases left unmatched: 3. The germline V gene encodes CDR1 ENHRY and CDR2 SYGVKD. The CDR3 DNA reads as TGTGCCATCAGGAAAGCGGGGGAAGAGACCCAGTACTTC. Protein sequence: CAIRKAGEETQYF.

The rearrangement uses TRBV27 and TRBJ2-7; 9 bases match TRBD1. The CDR3 runs to 16 residues. CDR1 is MNHEY and CDR2 is SMNVEV in the germline V gene (reference sequence). The V and J ends lost 4 bases and 0 bases, in that order; junction bases with no gene match: 7. CDR3 amino acids: CASSSIQGANSYEQYF. The CDR3 DNA reads TGTGCCAGCAGTTCCATACAGGGGGCTAACTCCTACGAGCAGTACTTC.

The chain recombines TRBV2 with TRBJ2-3; D remains ambiguous. The germline V gene encodes CDR1 SNHLY and CDR2 FYNNEI. Trimming stripped 4 bases from V and 3 bases from J, with 14 bases between. The CDR3 loop spans 15 amino acids. The CDR3, as DNA: TGTGCCAGCAGTGGGTCAGCTCTTAGGACAGATACGCAGTATTTT. Its translation: CASSGSALRTDTQYF.

This rearrangement joins TRBV5-4 to TRBJ2-5; 9 bases match TRBD1. Germline V gene lookup returns CDR1 SGHNT and CDR2 YYREEE (reference sequence). J was trimmed by 4 bases and V by 2 bases; bases with no gene match: 6. The CDR3 is 15 amino acids. This CDR3 reads CASSLPTGGGETQYF. The CDR3 nucleotides are TGTGCCAGCAGCTTACCTACAGGGGGCGGAGAGACCCAGTACTTC.

The chain is built from TRBV5-1 and TRBJ1-1; no firm D call. V was cut by 0 bases and J by 3 bases, with 6 bases left in between. The CDR3 loop spans 13 amino acids. Looked up from germline, CDR1 is SGHRS and CDR2 is YFSETQ. The CDR3: CASSLDRHTEAFF. CDR3 coding DNA: TGCGCCAGCAGCTTGGACAGACACACTGAAGCTTTCTTT.

The rearrangement links TRBV5-1 to TRBJ2-7, with 11 bases aligning to TRBD2. The V gene's germline CDR1 is SGHRS and CDR2 YFSETQ. Trimming cost V 1 base and J 3 bases; bases outside gene matches: 15. The CDR3 runs 19 residues. The CDR3 region is CASSLWASGRSSLNYEQYF. CDR3 DNA sequence: TGCGCCAGCAGCTTGTGGGCTAGCGGGAGGTCCTCCTTAAACTACGAGCAGTACTTC.

About this clone itself: Other DNA sequences of this sample code for an identical CDR3. V usage is TRBV5-1 and J usage is TRBJ1-6, with unresolved D. CDR3 length: 13 residues. Trimming cost V 0 bases and J 10 bases, with 8 bases left between them. Germline V CDR1 and CDR2: SGHRS, YFSETQ. In DNA, the CDR3 is TGCGCCAGCAGCTTGGAGGTTAACTCACCCCTCCACTTT. Its protein is CASSLEVNSPLHF.

This chain connects TRBV14 to TRBJ1-3; a possible D gene is TRBD1 (5 bases). Looked up from germline, CDR1 is SGHDN and CDR2 is FVKESK. The CDR3 is 15 amino acids. V was cut by 1 base and J by 2 bases, with 9 bases left in between. The CDR3 protein is CASSQVGAAGNTIYF. CDR3 nucleotide sequence: TGTGCCAGCAGCCAAGTCGGGGCAGCTGGAAACACCATATATTTT.

Comments on this clone: Other DNA sequences within the sample encode an identical CDR3. This chain connects TRBV30 to TRBJ2-7; no firm D call. This CDR3 region has 13 residues. Deletions cut 0 bases from V and 2 bases from J, with 8 bases between. CDR1 and CDR2 from the germline V gene are GTSNPN and SVGIG (reference sequence). The CDR3 sequence is CAWSVGLAYEQYF. The CDR3 DNA reads TGTGCCTGGAGTGTAGGGCTAGCCTACGAGCAGTACTTC.

The chain is built from TRBV6-1 and TRBJ2-5, with 9 bases fitting TRBD1. CDR1 and CDR2 from the germline V gene are MNHNS and SASEGT. The CDR3 consists of 13 residues. V lost 6 bases, J lost 5 bases, and 4 bases stayed unmatched. CDR3 amino acids: CASRRTGVETQYF. The CDR3 DNA sequence: TGTGCCAGCAGACGGACAGGGGTTGAGACCCAGTACTTC.

The J gene is TRBJ1-5, the V gene TRBV28, with no clear D. V lost 2 bases and J 3 bases, leaving 11 bases between the germline ends. The CDR3 contains 15 residues. Looked up from germline, CDR1 is MDHEN and CDR2 is SYDVKM. CDR3 amino acids: CASSLTRSHNQPQHF. The CDR3 DNA reads TGTGCCAGCAGTTTAACCCGCAGTCACAATCAGCCCCAGCATTTT.

With respect to this clone: This may stem from a read error, because a much larger clone lies one nucleotide away. This chain joins TRBV7-9 and TRBJ2-5; D remains unclear. Judging by the DNA end, TRBJ2-7 fits better; the J call may be wrong. This CDR3 is built from 11 residues. The germline V gene has CDR1 SEHNR and CDR2 FQNEAQ (reference sequence). The CDR3 protein is CASSSLYEQYF. The CDR3, as DNA: TGTGCCAGCAGCTCCCTCTACGAGCAGTACTTC.